This paragraph reports one TCR beta chain. The method was immunoSEQ multiplex PCR; TCRdb's version includes in-frame clones alone and lacks a portion of them. The table lists roughly 2.5 million clones, more than 90% of them singletons. The record originates from a study of shared clonotypes between healthy human individuals. Donors, healthy HIV-negative adults, lacked recent acute infections or vaccinations. All participating donors were Caucasian adults from Nashville, Tennessee. The specimen sequenced was naive CD4+ T cells sorted from blood. Stated subset: CD45RA+ positively selected. The clonotype comes from a man aged 18 to 30 in good health.

CDR3 in amino acids: CASSEGQSTEAFF. CDR3 sequence (DNA): TGTGCCAGCAGTGAGGGACAGTCGACTGAAGCTTTCTTT. This chain connects TRBV2 to TRBJ1-1; 7 bases line up with TRBD1. With V trimmed by 3 bases and J by 5 bases, 3 bases remained unmatched. Germline V lookup: CDR1 SNHLY, CDR2 FYNNEI. The CDR3 covers 13 residues.